This T cell receptor beta chain was obtained from a study of shared clonotypes between healthy human individuals. The wider study: The composition of the donors was a couple of women and a few men aged 18 to 49. Findings of the study overall: Expectations were that clonotype sharing among donors would be affected by sequencing depth. Shared across a few donors were around 5% of the naive CD4 clonotypes.

Here immunoSEQ multiplex PCR was the method, and the copy in TCRdb shows in-frame clones only, minus some. The profile shows around 1.5 million clones, 95% to 99% of them singletons. Germline loops: CDR1 SGHNT, CDR2 YENEEA. V lost 1 base and J lost 2; bases outside the gene matches: 14. This CDR3 has 19 residues. CD45RA-negative memory and CD45RA+ naive subsets were split from the CD4+ cells. About this clone itself: Its matching antigen is unknown.

The sample consisted of naive CD4+ T cells sorted from blood. Specified subset: CD45RA+ positively selected. V and J are TRBV11-3 and TRBJ2-1; 7 bases line up with TRBD2. The receptor was derived from a man aged 25-40 years in good health. This CDR3 is CASSLGGSGSGITYNEQFF. The CDR3 DNA reads TGTGCCAGCAGCTTAGGGGGGAGCGGCAGCGGGATAACCTACAATGAGCAGTTCTTC.